These 5 T cell receptor beta chains originate from one sample sequenced in a study of technical replicates of blood from a handful of donors. Profiling relied on immunoSEQ multiplex PCR, and the TCRdb table lists in-frame clones only, not all of them. In the table there are about 60,000 clones, 80% to 90% of which are singletons. The sequencing input was PBMCs. Receptors were obtained from a human donor in good health. Some clones in this sample may be carry-over from other donors' samples.

V is TRBV28 and J is TRBJ2-1; 7 positions agree with TRBD2. Germline CDR1 and CDR2: MDHEN and SYDVKM. The CDR3 length is 15 residues. With V trimmed by 2 bases and J by 6 bases, 7 bases remained unmatched. In nucleotides, the CDR3 is TGTGCCAGCAGTTTAAGCGGGAAGAGTGTCAATGAGCAGTTCTTC. Its translation is CASSLSGKSVNEQFF.

The chain has TRBV29-1 and TRBJ2-7, with TRBD1 identical over 7 bases. V gave up 6 bases and J gave up 1 base; unmatched junction bases: 6. Germline values: CDR1 SQVTM, CDR2 ANQGSEA. This CDR3 region has 13 residues. The CDR3 sequence is CSVRDSNSYEQYF. DNA of the CDR3: TGCAGCGTGAGGGACAGTAATTCCTACGAGCAGTACTTC.

V usage is TRBV7-9 and J usage is TRBJ1-1, with D possibly being TRBD1 (5 bases). V lost 8 bases and J lost 1, with 11 bases in between. This CDR3 is 13 amino acids long. Germline V gene sequence: CDR1 SEHNR, CDR2 FQNEAQ (reference sequence). In nucleotides, the CDR3 is TGTGCCAGCGGGGGGTGGAGGAACACTGAAGCTTTCTTT. It codes for CASGGWRNTEAFF.

CDR3 sequence: CAWRGTGVGQFF. The CDR3 region has the DNA TGTGCCTGGAGGGGAACAGGGGTTGGGCAGTTCTTC. The chain employs TRBV30 and TRBJ2-1; TRBD1 aligns across 7 bases. Germline loops: CDR1 GTSNPN, CDR2 SVGIG (reference sequence). This CDR3 contains 12 residues. Losses at the gene ends were 3 bases for V and 12 bases for J; bases not matched to a gene: 8.

The V and J genes are TRBV4-3 and TRBJ2-7; D is unclear. Trimming pared 3 bases from V and 4 bases from J, leaving 19 bases between. Germline CDR1 and CDR2: LGHNA and YSLEER. CDR3 length: 16 amino acids. The CDR3 DNA is TGCGCCAGCAGCCAGACTCCGGCCTACGGGTTGTACGAGCAGTACTTC. Translated, it gives CASSQTPAYGLYEQYF.